Listed here are 20 T cell receptor beta chains from one sample, sequenced in a study of T cells in Graves' hyperthyroidism and ophthalmopathy. RNA transcripts served as the template for amplifying TCR beta CDR3 regions. Using the HTBI primer set, a first-round RT-PCR was run on the TCR CDR3. TCRdb re-analysed the multiplex PCR reads in MiXCR, keeping a single row per CDR3 protein. The table shows 700,000 or so distinct CDR3 sequences, with roughly 15% occurring only once. Material: blood. The receptors shown here come from a woman aged 50 to 60 with Graves' ophthalmopathy.

This chain connects TRBV19 to TRBJ2-3, with 8 bases identical to TRBD2. V gave up 7 bases and J gave up 2 bases; unmatched junction bases: 17. Germline CDR1 is LNHDA and CDR2 is SQIVND (reference sequence). There are 18 residues in the CDR3. CDR3 amino acids: CASIQRGGTQNLTDTQYF. CDR3 DNA: TGTGCCAGTATTCAACGGGGGGGGACCCAGAATCTCACAGATACGCAGTATTTT.

J is TRBJ2-2 and V is TRBV15, with no clear D. The CDR3 spans 12 residues. The V gene lost 3 bases and the J gene lost 9 bases, with 8 bases spanning the gap. Germline CDR1 LNHNV, CDR2 YYDKDF (reference sequence). In DNA form, the CDR3 reads TGTGCCACCAGCAGTGGGGTCCGGGAGCTGTTTTTT. Residues: CATSSGVRELFF.

There are many counts of this clonotype. This chain uses TRBV12-3 or TRBV12-4 with TRBJ2-5, with D possibly TRBD1 on 5 matching bases. This CDR3 comprises 14 residues. V was pared by 6 bases and J by 9 bases, with 20 bases between. The CDR3 sequence: CASSPSAGWTAQYF. The CDR3 bases are TGTGCCAGCAGCCCCTCGGCAGGGTGGACGGCCCAGTACTTC.

This clonotype was detected ten times or more. The gene calls are TRBV11-2 and TRBJ2-5; the D is unclear. The V and J ends lost 5 bases and 1 base respectively, with 11 bases between them. Germline V gene sequence: CDR1 SGHAT, CDR2 FQNNGV. The CDR3 contains 14 residues. DNA of the CDR3: TGTGCCAGCAGCCCTCTGGCGGCCCAAGAGACCCAGTACTTC. Amino acids: CASSPLAAQETQYF.

In this sample, this clonotype turned up many times. The CDR3 DNA follows: TGTGCCAGCGGGGACGCTATTTACGAGCAGTACTTC. It translates to CASGDAIYEQYF. This chain connects TRBV28 to TRBJ2-7; D may match TRBD1 or TRBD2 (5 bases each). The ends were cut back, 8 bases at V and 4 bases at J, with 12 bases in the middle. The CDR3 contains 12 residues. From germline, CDR1 is MDHEN and CDR2 SYDVKM.

The rearrangement uses TRBV12-3 or TRBV12-4 and TRBJ1-6, with TRBD1 matching over 9 bases. The CDR3 totals 14 residues. V lost 5 bases to trimming and J lost 7 bases; unmatched junction nucleotides: 3. CDR3 in amino acids: CASSAGTGNSPLHF. The CDR3 region has the DNA TGTGCCAGCAGTGCCGGGACAGGGAATTCACCCCTCCACTTT.

Only a few counts were recorded for this clonotype. The V and J genes are TRBV6-1 and TRBJ2-5; tentative D call: TRBD1 (5 bases). From germline, CDR1 is MNHNS and CDR2 SASEGT. The CDR3 extends over 13 amino acids. V lost 8 bases to trimming and J lost 2 bases, with 12 bases between them. In DNA form, the CDR3 reads TGTGCCAGCGTCCAGGGATATCAAGAGACCCAGTACTTC. It specifies CASVQGYQETQYF.

The chain is built from TRBV9 and TRBJ2-7; TRBD2 aligns across 10 bases. Germline V lookup: CDR1 SGDLS, CDR2 YYNGEE. The CDR3 is made up of 15 amino acids. V dropped 4 bases and J dropped 2; count of bases not matched to a gene: 6. This CDR3 is CASSPAGGRPYEQYF. The CDR3 bases are TGTGCCAGCAGCCCAGCGGGGGGGCGTCCCTACGAGCAGTACTTC. Combining the CDR3 with reference TRBV9 and TRBJ2-7 gives the whole variable domain DSGVTQTPKHLITATGQRVTLRCSPRSGDLSVYWYQQSLDQGLQFLIQYYNGEERAKGNILERFSAQQFPDLHSELNLSSLELGDSALYFCASSPAGGRPYEQYFGPGTRLTVT.

This clonotype was detected ten times or more. The chain employs TRBV30 and TRBJ2-1; D call uncertain. Trimming shortened V by 1 base and J by 8 bases, and 3 bases separated the two germline ends. Germline V gene sequence: CDR1 GTSNPN, CDR2 SVGIG (reference sequence). This CDR3 has 10 residues. DNA of the CDR3: TGTGCCTGGAGTGACTATGAGCAGTTCTTC. Its translation: CAWSDYEQFF. Full variable domain (missing parts from reference TRBV30 and TRBJ2-1): SQTIHQWPATLVQPVGSPLSLECTVEGTSNPNLYWYRQAAGRGLQLLFYSVGIGQISSEVPQNLSASRPQDRQFILSSKKLLLSDSGFYLCAWSDYEQFFGPGTRLTVL.

This clonotype appeared many times. The chain links TRBV7-9 to TRBJ2-5; TRBD2 agrees at 7 bases. Germline trimming cut 5 bases from V and 4 bases from J; bases unmatched to any gene: 10. The CDR3 runs to 15 residues. Germline V lookup: CDR1 SEHNR, CDR2 FQNEAQ (reference sequence). The CDR3 DNA is TGTGCCAGCAGCCTCCAACGCGGGAGCGGAGAGACCCAGTACTTC. Protein product: CASSLQRGSGETQYF.

This chain uses TRBV2 with TRBJ2-2, with 9 bases lining up with TRBD1. V gave up 7 bases and J gave up 5 bases; unmatched junction bases: 5. The CDR3 is 14 amino acids. Germline-derived CDR1 and CDR2 are SNHLY and FYNNEI. As DNA, the CDR3 is TGTGCCAGCAAAAGGACAGGGGAAACCGGGGAGCTGTTTTTT. Its protein is CASKRTGETGELFF.

This clonotype was picked up a small number of times. The CDR3 DNA reads TGTGCCAGCAGCCCCCGCCACCTTTACGAGCAGTACTTC. Its protein product is CASSPRHLYEQYF. The V and J genes are TRBV7-2 and TRBJ2-7; no firm D call. Per the germline V gene, CDR1 is SGHTA and CDR2 is FQGNSA. Trimming shortened V by 5 bases and J by 4 bases, and 12 bases separated the two germline ends. CDR3 length: 13 residues.

The table lists this clonotype with many counts. This chain links TRBV5-1 with TRBJ2-1; 8 bases are shared with TRBD1. The V gene's germline CDR1 is SGHRS and CDR2 YFSETQ. V lost 1 base, J lost 2 bases, and 5 bases stayed unmatched. The CDR3 is 16 residues long. The CDR3 coding sequence is TGCGCCAGCAGCTTGAGGAGGACAGGGCCCTACAATGAGCAGTTCTTC. Protein product: CASSLRRTGPYNEQFF.

The sample holds many counts of this clonotype. A much larger clone lies a single base off, so this may be a read error. The chain recombines TRBV28 with TRBJ1-1; weak D call: TRBD1 (5 bases). Germline V gene sequence: CDR1 MDHEN, CDR2 SYDVKM. The CDR3 has 17 amino acids. The CDR3 coding sequence is TGTGTCAGCAGGGAGCCAGGGTCCAGAAGAGGGAACACTGAAGCTTTCTTT. This codes for CVSREPGSRRGNTEAFF.

This clonotype appeared many times. This chain links TRBV20-1 with TRBJ2-1, with 11 bases fitting TRBD2. The CDR3 spans 15 residues. The V segment lost 3 bases and the J segment 3 bases; nucleotides outside the gene matches: 4. Germline CDR1 reads DFQATT; CDR2 reads SNEGSKA (reference sequence). The CDR3 sequence: CSAREGLADYNEQFF. The CDR3 DNA reads TGCAGTGCTAGGGAGGGACTAGCGGACTACAATGAGCAGTTCTTC.

This clonotype was counted many times. The chain recombines TRBV9 with TRBJ2-7; D is possibly TRBD1 or TRBD2 (5 bases each). Germline CDR1 is SGDLS and CDR2 is YYNGEE. Trimming cost V 5 bases and J 3 bases, with 15 bases left between them. The length of the CDR3 is 14 residues. CDR3 sequence reads: CASSGAAGGYEQYF. CDR3 nucleotide sequence: TGTGCCAGCAGTGGGGCGGCGGGCGGCTACGAGCAGTACTTC.

This clonotype was counted ten times or more. The genes are TRBV27 and TRBJ1-2, with 9 bases aligning to TRBD1. The germline CDR1 and CDR2 sequences are MNHEY and SMNVEV (reference sequence). The CDR3 contains 16 residues. V lost 2 bases, J lost 6 bases, and 10 bases stayed unmatched. The CDR3 coding sequence is TGTGCCAGCAGTTTAACCGGGACAGGGCGGGCAGATGGCTACACCTTC. This gives the protein CASSLTGTGRADGYTF.

This clonotype came up many times. This rearrangement joins TRBV20-1 to TRBJ2-3; unclear D gene. The V gene lost 3 bases and the J gene lost 2 bases, with 3 bases spanning the gap. The germline V gene has CDR1 DFQATT and CDR2 SNEGSKA (reference sequence). This CDR3 comprises 11 residues. CDR3 nucleotides: TGCAGTGCTAGGATCACAGATACGCAGTATTTT. It specifies CSARITDTQYF.

Here the CDR3 reads CSVEGLGTSGRAIRYNEQFF. CDR3 DNA: TGCAGCGTTGAAGGGCTAGGGACTAGCGGGAGGGCCATAAGGTACAATGAGCAGTTCTTC. This chain connects TRBV29-1 to TRBJ2-1; 16 bases are shared with TRBD2. V trimming: 1 base; J trimming: 4 bases; junction bases outside the gene matches: 13. This CDR3 spans 20 amino acids. Germline-derived CDR1 and CDR2 are SQVTM and ANQGSEA.

The sample holds a few counts of this clonotype. One junction end disagrees with the germline gene, perhaps due to a read error. This sequence joins TRBV7-7 and TRBJ2-1; 8 nucleotides line up with TRBD2. CDR1 and CDR2 from the germline V gene are SSHAT and FNYEAQ (reference sequence). CDR3 size: 14 residues. Here the CDR3 reads CASSTGLAYNEQFF. The CDR3 DNA reads as TGTGCTAGCAGCACGGGACTAGCCTACAATGAGCAGTTCTTC.